A single sample gave rise to the 10 T cell receptor beta chains below, sequenced in a study of blood T cells in healthy people across ages. PCR was performed a second time for roughly 7 to 11 cycles using a sample-barcoded 5' primer and a J-beta primer mix. MiXCR, applied by TCRdb to the 5' RACE reads, yields one record per CDR3 protein. The sample has 750,000 to 1,000,000 distinct CDR3 sequences; about 27% are singletons. This sample also belongs to another study, concerning T cells of mothers and their children.

Sequencing was carried out using blood. The receptors originated from a woman aged 40 to 49 in good health.

This chain uses TRBV5-8 with TRBJ2-3, with 8 bases matching TRBD2. Trimming at V came to 2 bases and at J to 4 bases, leaving 6 bases not matched to a gene. This CDR3 has 15 amino acids. Germline lookup yields CDR1 SGHTS and CDR2 YDEGEE. The CDR3 region is CASSFGGASADTQYF. In DNA form, the CDR3 reads TGTGCCAGCAGCTTCGGGGGGGCGTCGGCAGATACGCAGTATTTT.

This clonotype was seen many times. The rearrangement links TRBV7-2 to TRBJ2-7, with TRBD2 identical over 7 bases. Germline-derived CDR1 and CDR2 are SGHTA and FQGNSA. V lost 4 bases, J lost 4 bases, and 16 bases stayed unmatched. This CDR3 has 17 amino acids. Here the CDR3 DNA reads TGTGCCAGCAGCTCTATGACTAACGGGGGGACTGGGTACGAGCAGTACTTC. Its translation is CASSSMTNGGTGYEQYF.

The rearrangement joins TRBV5-6 to TRBJ2-3; D is undetermined. CDR3 length equals 15 residues. V lost 3 bases and J lost 6, with 17 bases in between. CDR1 SGHDT and CDR2 YYEEEE come from the germline V gene. The CDR3 region has the DNA TGTGCCAGCAGCTACACATACAGTTCCGGCGATACGCAGTATTTT. This translates into CASSYTYSSGDTQYF. Based on the CDR3 plus reference TRBV5-6 and TRBJ2-3, the full variable domain is DAGVTQSPTHLIKTRGQQVTLRCSPKSGHDTVSWYQQALGQGPQFIFQYYEEEERQRGNFPDRFSGHQFPNYSSELNVNALLLGDSALYLCASSYTYSSGDTQYFGPGTRLTVL.

This clonotype was found once. The rearrangement uses TRBV4-1 and TRBJ1-1, with D hard to call. Trimming left V 4 bases short and J 6 bases short, with 12 bases between. The germline V gene has CDR1 MGHRA and CDR2 YSYEKL. This CDR3 spans 13 amino acids. CDR3 nucleotides: TGCGCCAGCAGCCTAGAGGGTTTCTCTGAAGCTTTCTTT. This encodes CASSLEGFSEAFF.

This clonotype was recorded many times. The chain combines TRBV29-1 with TRBJ1-2; D unresolved. CDR1 is SQVTM and CDR2 is ANQGSEA in the germline V gene. The CDR3 extends over 12 amino acids. V was clipped by 3 bases and J by 4 bases, with 9 bases between them. This chain's CDR3 is CSVDPGSYGYTF. The CDR3 coding sequence is TGCAGCGTTGACCCGGGAAGCTATGGCTACACCTTC.

As to this clonotype: A much larger clone lies a single base off, so this may be a read error. This chain connects TRBV4-1 to TRBJ1-2; TRBD1 might be the D (6 bases). The germline CDR1 and CDR2 sequences are MGHRA and YSYEKL. V shed 1 base and J shed 7 bases, with 16 bases lying between them. The CDR3 runs 15 residues. The CDR3 DNA reads as TGCGCCAGCAGCCAAGCGTGGGCAGGGGACTGTGGCTACACCTTC. Translation gives CASSQAWAGDCGYTF.

This clonotype has just a few counts. V and J are TRBV28 and TRBJ2-3; TRBD2 is a possible D gene (7 bases). The V gene lost 6 bases and the J gene lost 2 bases, with 15 bases spanning the gap. Germline V CDR1 and CDR2: MDHEN, SYDVKM. This CDR3 has 15 residues. The chain's CDR3 is CASSPWGGATDTQYF. The CDR3 coding sequence is TGTGCCAGCAGCCCCTGGGGGGGGGCCACAGATACGCAGTATTTT.

About this clonotype itself: Being one base from a much bigger clone, this may be a read error. The chain is built from TRBV21-1 and TRBJ2-4; TRBD1, as called in the table, went unchecked against the DNA. TRBV21-1 has pseudogene status. The CDR3 covers 14 residues. Written as DNA, the CDR3 is TGTGCCAGCAGCAATGGGACAGGGAAAAACATTCAGTACTTC. It specifies CASSNGTGKNIQYF.

The gene calls are TRBV12-3 or TRBV12-4 and TRBJ1-1; D is unclear. Trimming took 5 bases from V and 3 from J, leaving 13 bases between them. The CDR3 is 14 residues long. CDR3 in DNA: TGTGCCAGCAGTACCCCGGGCCGATACACTGAAGCTTTCTTT. The encoded protein is CASSTPGRYTEAFF.

This clonotype was seen only a few times. The chain is built from TRBV5-4 and TRBJ1-2; maybe TRBD1 (6 bases). Germline values: CDR1 SGHNT, CDR2 YYREEE (reference sequence). V was shortened by 0 bases and J by 8 bases, with 23 bases between the two germline ends. This CDR3 is built from 17 residues. The CDR3 spells CASSLGPTAAGEAGYTF. In DNA form, the CDR3 reads TGTGCCAGCAGCTTGGGGCCCACCGCGGCAGGGGAAGCCGGCTACACCTTC.